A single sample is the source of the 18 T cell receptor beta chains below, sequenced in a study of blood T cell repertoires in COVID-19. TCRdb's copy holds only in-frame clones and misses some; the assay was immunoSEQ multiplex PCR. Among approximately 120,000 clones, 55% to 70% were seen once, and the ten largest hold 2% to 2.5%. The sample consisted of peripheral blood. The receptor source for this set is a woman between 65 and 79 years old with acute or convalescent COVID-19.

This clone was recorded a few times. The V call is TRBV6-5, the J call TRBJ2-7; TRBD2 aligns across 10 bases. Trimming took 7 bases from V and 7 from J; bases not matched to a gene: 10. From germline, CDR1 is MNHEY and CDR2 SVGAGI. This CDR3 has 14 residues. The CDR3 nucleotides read TGTGCCAGCAACTATCTAGCGGGAGTTGGAGAGCAGTACTTC. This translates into CASNYLAGVGEQYF.

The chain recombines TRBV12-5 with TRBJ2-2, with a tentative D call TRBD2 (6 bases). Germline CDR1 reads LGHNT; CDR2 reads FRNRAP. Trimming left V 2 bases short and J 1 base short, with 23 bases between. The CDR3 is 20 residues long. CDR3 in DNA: TGTGCTAGTGGTTTGACCAGGAGTAGGCGCGGGGAACTGAACACCGGGGAGCTGTTTTTT. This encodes CASGLTRSRRGELNTGELFF.

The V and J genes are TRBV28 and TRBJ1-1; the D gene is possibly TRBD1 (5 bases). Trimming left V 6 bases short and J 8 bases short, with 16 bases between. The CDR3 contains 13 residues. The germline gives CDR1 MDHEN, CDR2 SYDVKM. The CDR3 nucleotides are TGTGCCAGCAGCCTCCAGGGAAGGTACGAAGCTTTCTTT. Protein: CASSLQGRYEAFF.

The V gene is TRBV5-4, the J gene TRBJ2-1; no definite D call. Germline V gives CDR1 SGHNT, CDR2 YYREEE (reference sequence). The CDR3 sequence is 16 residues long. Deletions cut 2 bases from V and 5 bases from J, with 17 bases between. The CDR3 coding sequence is TGTGCCAGCAGCTTAAGGCGAAGACTCGCCGACAATGAGCAGTTCTTC. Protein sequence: CASSLRRRLADNEQFF.

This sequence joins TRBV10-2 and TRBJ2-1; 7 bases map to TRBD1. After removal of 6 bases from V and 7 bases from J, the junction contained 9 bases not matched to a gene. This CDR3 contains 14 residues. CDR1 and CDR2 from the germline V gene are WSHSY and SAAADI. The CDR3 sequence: CASRQTGLGNEQFF. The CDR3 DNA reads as TGCGCCAGCAGGCAGACAGGGTTGGGGAATGAGCAGTTCTTC.

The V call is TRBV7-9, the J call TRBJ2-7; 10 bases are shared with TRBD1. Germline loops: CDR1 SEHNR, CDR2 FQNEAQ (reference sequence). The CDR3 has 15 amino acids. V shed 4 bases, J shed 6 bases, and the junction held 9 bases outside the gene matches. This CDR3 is CASSYRQGARSEQYF. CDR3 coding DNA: TGTGCCAGCAGCTATCGACAGGGGGCTAGGAGCGAGCAGTACTTC.

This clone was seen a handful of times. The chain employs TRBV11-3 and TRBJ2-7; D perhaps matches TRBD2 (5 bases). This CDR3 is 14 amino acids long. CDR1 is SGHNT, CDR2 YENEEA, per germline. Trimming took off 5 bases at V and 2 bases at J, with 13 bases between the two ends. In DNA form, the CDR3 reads TGTGCCAGCAGCCCGGGATCGAGACCCTACGAGCAGTACTTC. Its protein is CASSPGSRPYEQYF.

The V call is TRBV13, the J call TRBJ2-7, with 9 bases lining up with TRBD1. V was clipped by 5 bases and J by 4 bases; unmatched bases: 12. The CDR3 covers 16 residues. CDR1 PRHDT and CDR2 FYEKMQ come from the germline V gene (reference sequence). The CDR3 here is CASSAHQGQGRYEQYF. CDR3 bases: TGTGCCAGCAGCGCACATCAGGGACAGGGAAGGTACGAGCAGTACTTC.

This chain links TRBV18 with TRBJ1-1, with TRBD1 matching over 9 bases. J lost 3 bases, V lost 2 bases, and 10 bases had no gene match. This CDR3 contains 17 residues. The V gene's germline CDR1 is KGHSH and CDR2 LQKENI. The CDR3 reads CASSPKVQGAPDTEAFF. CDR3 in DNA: TGTGCCAGCTCACCAAAGGTACAGGGGGCGCCGGACACTGAAGCTTTCTTT.

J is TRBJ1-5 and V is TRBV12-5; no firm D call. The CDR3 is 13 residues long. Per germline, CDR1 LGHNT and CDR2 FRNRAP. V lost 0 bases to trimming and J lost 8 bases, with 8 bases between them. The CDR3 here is CASGLVVSEPQHF. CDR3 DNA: TGTGCTAGTGGTTTGGTGGTTTCAGAGCCCCAGCATTTT.

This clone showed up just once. CDR3 DNA sequence: TGTGCCATCAGTATAGTGGGCGGGACAGCAATCAATGAGCAGTTCTTC. This gives the protein CAISIVGGTAINEQFF. This chain uses TRBV10-3 with TRBJ2-1; weak D call: TRBD1 (7 bases). Trimming cost V 5 bases and J 6 bases, with 20 bases left between them. The CDR3 totals 16 residues. CDR1 is ENHRY and CDR2 is SYGVKD in the germline V gene.

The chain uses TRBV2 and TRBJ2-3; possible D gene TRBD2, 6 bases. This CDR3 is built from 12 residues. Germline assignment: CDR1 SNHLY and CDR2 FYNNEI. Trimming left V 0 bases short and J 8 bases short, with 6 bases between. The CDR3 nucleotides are TGTGCCAGCAGTGAAGCCGGGGGTACGCAGTATTTT. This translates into CASSEAGGTQYF. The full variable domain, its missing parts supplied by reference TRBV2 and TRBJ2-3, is EPEVTQTPSHQVTQMGQEVILRCVPISNHLYFYWYRQILGQKVEFLVSFYNNEISEKSEIFDDQFSVERPDGSNFTLKIRSTKLEDSAMYFCASSEAGGTQYFGPGTRLTVL.

The CDR3 DNA sequence: TGTGCCAGCAGCCAAGGCCCTCAAGGGAGGGAGACCCAGTACTTC. Translation gives CASSQGPQGRETQYF. V is TRBV3-1 (or the pseudogene TRBV3-2) and J is TRBJ2-5; tentative D call: TRBD2 (6 bases). Germline-derived CDR1 and CDR2 are LGHDT and YNNKEL (reference sequence). This CDR3 contains 15 residues. V shed 1 base and J shed 5 bases, with 14 bases lying between them.

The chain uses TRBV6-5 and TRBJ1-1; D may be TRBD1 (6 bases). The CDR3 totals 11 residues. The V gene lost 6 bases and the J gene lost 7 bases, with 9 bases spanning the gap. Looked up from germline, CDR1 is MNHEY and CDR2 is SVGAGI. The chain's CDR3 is CASSRDNEAFF. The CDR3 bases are TGTGCCAGCAGCAGGGACAATGAAGCTTTCTTT.

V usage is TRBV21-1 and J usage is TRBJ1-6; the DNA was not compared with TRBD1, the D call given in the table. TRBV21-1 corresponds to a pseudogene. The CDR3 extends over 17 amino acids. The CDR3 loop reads CASSNDRTPPRGSPLHF. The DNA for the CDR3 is TGTGCCAGCAGCAACGACAGGACACCACCTCGCGGTTCACCCCTCCACTTT.

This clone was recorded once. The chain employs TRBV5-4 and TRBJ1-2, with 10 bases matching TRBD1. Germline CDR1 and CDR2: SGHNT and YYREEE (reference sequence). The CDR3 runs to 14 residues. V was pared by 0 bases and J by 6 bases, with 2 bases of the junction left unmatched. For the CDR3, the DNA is TGTGCCAGCAGCTTGGCCGGGACAGGGGATGGCTACACCTTC. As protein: CASSLAGTGDGYTF.

The CDR3 DNA reads TGTGCCAGCAGCTCGAGCTTAAACCTACCGACAGGGGGCTATGGCTACACCTTC. Encoded protein: CASSSSLNLPTGGYGYTF. J is TRBJ1-2 and V is TRBV7-8; TRBD1 matches at 9 bases. V shed 4 bases, J shed 4 bases, and the junction held 16 bases outside the gene matches. This CDR3 is built from 18 residues. Per the germline V gene, CDR1 is SGHVS and CDR2 is FQNEAQ.

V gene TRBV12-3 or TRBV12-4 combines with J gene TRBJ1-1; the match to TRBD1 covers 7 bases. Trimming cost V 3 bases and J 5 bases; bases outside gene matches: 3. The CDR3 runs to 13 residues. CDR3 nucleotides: TGTGCCAGCAGTTTCGGACAGGTAACTGAAGCTTTCTTT. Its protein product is CASSFGQVTEAFF.